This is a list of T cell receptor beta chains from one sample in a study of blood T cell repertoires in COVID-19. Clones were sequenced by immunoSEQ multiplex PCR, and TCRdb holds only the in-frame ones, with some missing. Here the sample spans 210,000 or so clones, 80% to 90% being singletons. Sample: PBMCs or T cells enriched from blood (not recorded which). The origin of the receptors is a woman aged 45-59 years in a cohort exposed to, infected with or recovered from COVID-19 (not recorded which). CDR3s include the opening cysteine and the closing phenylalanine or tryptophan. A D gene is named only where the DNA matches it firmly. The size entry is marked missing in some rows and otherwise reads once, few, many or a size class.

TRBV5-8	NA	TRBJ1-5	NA	TGTGCCAGCAGCCTGTTTGGGGTCGGGAGTCAGCCCCAGCATTTT	CASSLFGVGSQPQHF
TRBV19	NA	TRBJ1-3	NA	TGTGCCAGTAGCAAGGGGAGGTTATCTGGAAACACCATATATTTT	CASSKGRLSGNTIYF
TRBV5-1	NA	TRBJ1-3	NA	TGCGCCAGCAGCTTGGATGGGGCGCGAGGAAACACCATATATTTT	CASSLDGARGNTIYF
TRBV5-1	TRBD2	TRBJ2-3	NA	TGCGCCAGCAGCTTGTCGACTAGCGGGCATAGCACAGATACGCAGTATTTT	CASSLSTSGHSTDTQYF
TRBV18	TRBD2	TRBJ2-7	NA	TGTGCCAGCTCAGCCGGGACTAGCGGGGCCGAGCAGTACTTC	CASSAGTSGAEQYF
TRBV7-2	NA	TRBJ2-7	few	TGTGCCAGCAGCTTAGAGGCGGAGTACGAGCAGTACTTC	CASSLEAEYEQYF
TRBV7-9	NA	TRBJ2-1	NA	TGTGCCAGCAGCTTAGTGGTGGGGGGGCCGGATGAGCAGTTCTTC	CASSLVVGGPDEQFF
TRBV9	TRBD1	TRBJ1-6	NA	TGTGCCAGCAGCGCAACAGGGGGCGCATTCCTTAATTCACCCCTCCACTTT	CASSATGGAFLNSPLHF
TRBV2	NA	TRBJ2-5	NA	TGTGCCAGCAGTGTGGGGGGGATCGGGACAAGAGCCCAGTACTTC	CASSVGGIGTRAQYF
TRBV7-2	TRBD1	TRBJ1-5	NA	TGTGCCAGCAGCTCCCGACAGGGTCGATTGCAGCCCCAGCATTTT	CASSSRQGRLQPQHF
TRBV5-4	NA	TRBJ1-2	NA	TGTGCCAGCAGCTTCCCTGCTAACTATGGCTACACCTTC	CASSFPANYGYTF
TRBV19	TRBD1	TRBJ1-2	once	TGTGCCAGCAACCGGGACAGGCGTGGCTACACCTTC	CASNRDRRGYTF
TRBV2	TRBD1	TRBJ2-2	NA	TGTGCCAGCAGGCAAGACAGGGGGAACACCGGGGAGCTGTTTTTT	CASRQDRGNTGELFF
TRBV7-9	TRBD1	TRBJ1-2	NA	TGTGCCAGCAGCACCGGGACAGGCCCTTGGGGCTACACCTTC	CASSTGTGPWGYTF
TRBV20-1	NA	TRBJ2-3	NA	TGCAGTGCTGGGCAGCCAGATACGCAGTATTTT	CSAGQPDTQYF
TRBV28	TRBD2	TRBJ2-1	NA	TGTGCCAGCAGCCCCTTAGGGGGGACTAGCGGGGCCAATGAGCAGTTCTTC	CASSPLGGTSGANEQFF
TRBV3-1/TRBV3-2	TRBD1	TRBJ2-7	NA	TGTGCCAGCAGCCACACAGGGGGCGAGTACGAGCAGTACTTC	CASSHTGGEYEQYF
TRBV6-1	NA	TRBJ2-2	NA	TGTGCCAGCAGTGAAAGGACCGGGCGGGGCGGGGAGCTGTTTTTT	CASSERTGRGGELFF
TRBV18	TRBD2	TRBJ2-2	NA	TGTGCCAGCTCACCTCAGTCGAGCGGGGTCCACACCGGGGAGCTGTTTTTT	CASSPQSSGVHTGELFF
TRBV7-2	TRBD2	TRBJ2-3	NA	TGTGCCAGCTCGCGGGGGGCAATCACAGATACGCAGTATTTT	CASSRGAITDTQYF
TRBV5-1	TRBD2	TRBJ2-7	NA	TGCGCCAGCAGCTTGGCCGGGGGGGGCTCCTACGAGCAGTACTTC	CASSLAGGGSYEQYF
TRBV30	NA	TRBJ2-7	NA	TGTGCCTGGAGTGTATTGGCGGGGAGCTCAGAGCAGTACTTC	CAWSVLAGSSEQYF
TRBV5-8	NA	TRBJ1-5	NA	TGTGCCAGCAGCACGGGACCTCGGGGGTATAGCAATCAGCCCCAGCATTTT	CASSTGPRGYSNQPQHF
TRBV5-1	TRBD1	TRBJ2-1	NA	TGCGCCAGCAGCTATAGGACAGGGTCAGTCAATGAGCAGTTCTTC	CASSYRTGSVNEQFF
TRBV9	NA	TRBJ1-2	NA	TGTGCCAGCAGCTCCCAAGGTCAGGGTGGGAAGTTTTATGGCTACACCTTC	CASSSQGQGGKFYGYTF
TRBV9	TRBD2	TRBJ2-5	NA	TGTGCCAGCAGCGTAGGAGCTAGCGGGAGATACCAAGAGACCCAGTACTTC	CASSVGASGRYQETQYF
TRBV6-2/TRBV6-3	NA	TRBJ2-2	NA	TGTGCCAGCAGCACACCGAACACCGGGGAGCTGTTTTTT	CASSTPNTGELFF